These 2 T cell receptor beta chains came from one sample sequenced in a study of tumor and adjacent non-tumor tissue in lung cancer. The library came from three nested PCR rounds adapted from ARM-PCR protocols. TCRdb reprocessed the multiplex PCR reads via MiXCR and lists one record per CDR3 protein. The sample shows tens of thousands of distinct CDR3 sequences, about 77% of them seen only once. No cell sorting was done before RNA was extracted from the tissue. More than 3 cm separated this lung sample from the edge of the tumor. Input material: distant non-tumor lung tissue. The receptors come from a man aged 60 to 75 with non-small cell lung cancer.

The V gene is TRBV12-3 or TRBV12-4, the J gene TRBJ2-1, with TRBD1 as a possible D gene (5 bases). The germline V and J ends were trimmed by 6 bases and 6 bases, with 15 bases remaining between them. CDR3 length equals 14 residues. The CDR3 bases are TGTGCCAGCAGGCTGACAGACTCGGTCAATGAGCAGTTCTTC. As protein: CASRLTDSVNEQFF.

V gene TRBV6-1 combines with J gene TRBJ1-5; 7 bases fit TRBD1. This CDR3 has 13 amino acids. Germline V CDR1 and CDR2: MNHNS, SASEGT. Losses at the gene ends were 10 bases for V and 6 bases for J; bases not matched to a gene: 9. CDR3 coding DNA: TGTGCCATCCAGAGGGACAGTATTCAGCCCCAGCATTTT. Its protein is CAIQRDSIQPQHF.